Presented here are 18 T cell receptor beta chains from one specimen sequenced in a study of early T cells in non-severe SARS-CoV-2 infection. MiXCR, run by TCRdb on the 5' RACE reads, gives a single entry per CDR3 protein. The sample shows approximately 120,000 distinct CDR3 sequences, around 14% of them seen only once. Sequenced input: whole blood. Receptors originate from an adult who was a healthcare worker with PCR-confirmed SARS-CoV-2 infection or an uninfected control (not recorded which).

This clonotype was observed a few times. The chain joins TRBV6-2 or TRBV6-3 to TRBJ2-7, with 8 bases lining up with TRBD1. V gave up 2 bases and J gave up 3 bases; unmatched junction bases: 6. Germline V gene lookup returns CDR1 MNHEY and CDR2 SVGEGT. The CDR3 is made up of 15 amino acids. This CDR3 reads CASSYRQGISYEQYF. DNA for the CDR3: TGTGCCAGCAGTTACCGACAGGGGATCAGCTACGAGCAGTACTTC.

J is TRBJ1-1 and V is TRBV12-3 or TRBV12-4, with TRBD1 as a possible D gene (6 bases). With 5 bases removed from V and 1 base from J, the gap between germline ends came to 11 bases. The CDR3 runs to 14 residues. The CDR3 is CASSPGHPNTEAFF. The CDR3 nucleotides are TGTGCCAGCAGTCCGGGACACCCGAACACTGAAGCTTTCTTT.

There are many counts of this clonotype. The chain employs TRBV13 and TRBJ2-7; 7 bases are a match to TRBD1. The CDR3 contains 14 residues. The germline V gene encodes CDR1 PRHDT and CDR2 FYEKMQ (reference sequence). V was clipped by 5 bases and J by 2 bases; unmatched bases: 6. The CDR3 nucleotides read TGTGCCAGCAGCCCAAGACAGGGTCCCTACGAGCAGTACTTC. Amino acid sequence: CASSPRQGPYEQYF.

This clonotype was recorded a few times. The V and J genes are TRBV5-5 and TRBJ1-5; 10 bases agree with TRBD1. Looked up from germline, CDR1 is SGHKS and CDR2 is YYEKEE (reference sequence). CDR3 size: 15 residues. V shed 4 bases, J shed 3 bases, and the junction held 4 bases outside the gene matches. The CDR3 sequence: CASSTGQGDNQPQHF. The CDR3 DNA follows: TGTGCCAGCAGCACAGGACAGGGGGACAATCAGCCCCAGCATTTT.

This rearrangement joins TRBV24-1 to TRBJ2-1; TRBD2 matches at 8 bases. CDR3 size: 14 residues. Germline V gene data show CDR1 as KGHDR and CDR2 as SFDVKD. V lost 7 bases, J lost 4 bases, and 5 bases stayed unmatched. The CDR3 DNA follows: TGTGCCACCAGCCGGGGGGGGCTGTACAATGAGCAGTTCTTC. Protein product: CATSRGGLYNEQFF.

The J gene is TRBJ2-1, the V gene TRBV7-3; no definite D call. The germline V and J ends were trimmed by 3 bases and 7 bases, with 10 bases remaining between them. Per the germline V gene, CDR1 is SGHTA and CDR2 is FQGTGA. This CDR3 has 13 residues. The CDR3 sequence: CASSLDVLNEQFF. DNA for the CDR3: TGTGCCAGCAGCTTGGATGTATTAAATGAGCAGTTCTTC.

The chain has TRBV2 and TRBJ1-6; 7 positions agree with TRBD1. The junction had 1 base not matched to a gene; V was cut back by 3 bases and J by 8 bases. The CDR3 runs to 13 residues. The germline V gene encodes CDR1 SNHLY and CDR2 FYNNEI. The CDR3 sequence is CASSETGYSPLHF. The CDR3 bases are TGTGCCAGCAGTGAGACAGGGTATTCACCCCTCCACTTT.

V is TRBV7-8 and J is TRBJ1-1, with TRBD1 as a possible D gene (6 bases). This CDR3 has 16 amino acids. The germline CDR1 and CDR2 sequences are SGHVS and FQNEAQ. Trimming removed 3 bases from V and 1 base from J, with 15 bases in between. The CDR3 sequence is CASSFYSGTKNTEAFF. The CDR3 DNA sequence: TGTGCCAGCAGCTTCTATTCCGGGACAAAGAACACTGAAGCTTTCTTT.

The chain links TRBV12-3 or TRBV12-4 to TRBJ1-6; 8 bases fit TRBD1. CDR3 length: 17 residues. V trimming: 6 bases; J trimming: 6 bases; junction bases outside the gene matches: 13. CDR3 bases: TGTGCCAGCAGGGGACAGGCGGAGAGGGCTTTTAATTCACCCCTCCACTTT. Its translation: CASRGQAERAFNSPLHF.

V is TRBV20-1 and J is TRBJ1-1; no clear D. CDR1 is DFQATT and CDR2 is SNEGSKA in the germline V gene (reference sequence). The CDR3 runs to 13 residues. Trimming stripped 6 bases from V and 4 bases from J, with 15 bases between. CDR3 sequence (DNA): TGCAGTGCCCAATTCCGGCTGGGCACTGAAGCTTTCTTT. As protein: CSAQFRLGTEAFF.

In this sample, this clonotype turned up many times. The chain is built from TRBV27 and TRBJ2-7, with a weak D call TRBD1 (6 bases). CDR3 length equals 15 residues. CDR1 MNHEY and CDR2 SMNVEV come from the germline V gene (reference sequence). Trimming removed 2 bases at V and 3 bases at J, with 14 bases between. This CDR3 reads CASSLGGSPFYEQYF. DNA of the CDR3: TGTGCCAGCAGTTTAGGGGGCTCTCCCTTCTACGAGCAGTACTTC.

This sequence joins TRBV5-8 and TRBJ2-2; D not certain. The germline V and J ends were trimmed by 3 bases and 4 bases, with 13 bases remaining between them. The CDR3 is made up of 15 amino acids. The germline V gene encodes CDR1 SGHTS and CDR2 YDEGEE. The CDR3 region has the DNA TGTGCCAGCAGCTCTACCGGAACAGTCACCGGGGAGCTGTTTTTT. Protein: CASSSTGTVTGELFF.

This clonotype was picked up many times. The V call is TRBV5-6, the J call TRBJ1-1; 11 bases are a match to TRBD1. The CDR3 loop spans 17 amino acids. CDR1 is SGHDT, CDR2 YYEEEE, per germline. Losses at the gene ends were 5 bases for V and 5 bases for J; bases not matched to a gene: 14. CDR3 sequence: CASSRGTGGVLSTEAFF. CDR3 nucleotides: TGTGCCAGCAGTCGTGGGACAGGGGGTGTTTTAAGTACTGAAGCTTTCTTT.

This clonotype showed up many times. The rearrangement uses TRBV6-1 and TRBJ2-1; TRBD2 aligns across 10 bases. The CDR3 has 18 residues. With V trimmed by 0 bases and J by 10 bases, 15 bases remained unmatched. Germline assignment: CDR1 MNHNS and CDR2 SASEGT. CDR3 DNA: TGTGCCAGCAGTGAAGCTATTATAGCGGGGGGCTTTAGGCGGGAGCAGTTCTTC. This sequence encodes CASSEAIIAGGFRREQFF.

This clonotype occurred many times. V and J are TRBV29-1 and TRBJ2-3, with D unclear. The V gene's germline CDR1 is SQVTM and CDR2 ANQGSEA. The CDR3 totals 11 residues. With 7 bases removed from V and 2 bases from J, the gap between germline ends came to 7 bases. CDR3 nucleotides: TGCAGCGCAGAATTCACAGATACGCAGTATTTT. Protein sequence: CSAEFTDTQYF.

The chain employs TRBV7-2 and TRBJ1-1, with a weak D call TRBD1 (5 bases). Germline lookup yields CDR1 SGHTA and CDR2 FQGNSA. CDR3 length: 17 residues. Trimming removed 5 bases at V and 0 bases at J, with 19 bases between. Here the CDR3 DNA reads TGTGCCAGCAGCCCAGGGAAGATAATTCCCCTGAACACTGAAGCTTTCTTT. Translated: CASSPGKIIPLNTEAFF. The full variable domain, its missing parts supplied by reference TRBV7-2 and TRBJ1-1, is GAGVSQSPSNKVTEKGKDVELRCDPISGHTALYWYRQSLGQGLEFLIYFQGNSAPDKSGLPSDRFSAERTGGSVSTLTIQRTQQEDSAVYLCASSPGKIIPLNTEAFFGQGTRLTVV.

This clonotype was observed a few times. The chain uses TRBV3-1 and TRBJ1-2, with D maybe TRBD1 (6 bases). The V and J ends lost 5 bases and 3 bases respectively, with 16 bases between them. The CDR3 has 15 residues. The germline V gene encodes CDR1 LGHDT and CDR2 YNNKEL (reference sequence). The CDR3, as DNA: TGTGCCAGCAGCTCTCAGACAGGTTTGGACTATGGCTACACCTTC. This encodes CASSSQTGLDYGYTF.

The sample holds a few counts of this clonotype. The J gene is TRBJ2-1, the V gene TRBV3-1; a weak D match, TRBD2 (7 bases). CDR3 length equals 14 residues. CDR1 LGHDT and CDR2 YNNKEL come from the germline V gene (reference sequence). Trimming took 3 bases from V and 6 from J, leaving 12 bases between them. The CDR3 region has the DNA TGTGCCAGCAGCCAGAGAGGGGGGGTCAATGAGCAGTTCTTC. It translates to CASSQRGGVNEQFF.